The 10 T cell receptor beta chains reported below all come from one sample, sequenced in a study of shared clonotypes between healthy human individuals. Clones were sequenced by immunoSEQ multiplex PCR, and TCRdb holds only the in-frame ones, with some missing. Among about 320,000 clones, roughly 91% were seen once, and the ten largest hold 15% to 20%. Source material: memory CD8+ T cells sorted from blood. Regarding subset: CD45RO+ cells pooled with CCR7-negative TemRA cells. These receptors were obtained from a young man in good health.

The DNA of the CDR3 is TGTGCCGCCGGAGGGAGTGACTATGGCTACACCTTC. Protein product: CAAGGSDYGYTF. The chain joins TRBV5-4 to TRBJ1-2; no clear D. Per germline, CDR1 SGHNT and CDR2 YYREEE (reference sequence). Trimming removed 10 bases at V and 3 bases at J, with 13 bases between. This CDR3 contains 12 residues.

The J gene is TRBJ1-2, the V gene TRBV6-5; a possible D gene is TRBD1 (5 bases). Germline CDR1 MNHEY, CDR2 SVGAGI. V lost 2 bases and J lost 0, with 10 bases in between. The CDR3 is made up of 15 amino acids. CDR3 nucleotide sequence: TGTGCCAGCAGTTACGTGGGACCTCCTAACTATGGCTACACCTTC. It codes for CASSYVGPPNYGYTF.

The chain links TRBV4-1 to TRBJ1-3, with TRBD1 matching 7 bases. Germline CDR1 MGHRA, CDR2 YSYEKL. The CDR3 has 18 residues. With 2 bases clipped from V and 4 bases from J, the junction kept 14 bases outside the gene matches. CDR3 amino acids: CASSQPQGDRAKGNTIYF. The CDR3 bases are TGCGCCAGCAGCCAACCACAAGGAGACAGGGCCAAAGGAAACACCATATATTTT.

The V gene is TRBV15, the J gene TRBJ1-4; D remains ambiguous. The CDR3 is made up of 17 amino acids. Germline-derived CDR1 and CDR2 are LNHNV and YYDKDF (reference sequence). The V and J ends lost 0 bases and 0 bases respectively, with 11 bases between them. CDR3 loop: CATSRDKRRATNEKLFF. The CDR3 coding sequence is TGTGCCACCAGCAGAGATAAACGGCGAGCAACTAATGAAAAACTGTTTTTT.

The CDR3 reads CASSFRTAFRLAGANVLTF. The DNA of the CDR3 is TGTGCCAGCAGTTTTCGGACAGCCTTCCGTCTAGCTGGGGCCAACGTCCTGACTTTC. This rearrangement joins TRBV28 to TRBJ2-6, with D perhaps TRBD1 (6 bases). The V and J ends lost 3 bases and 2 bases respectively, with 20 bases between them. The CDR3 covers 19 residues. The V gene's germline CDR1 is MDHEN and CDR2 SYDVKM.

The rearrangement joins TRBV19 to TRBJ1-5, with a possible D match to TRBD1 (6 bases). Germline-derived CDR1 and CDR2 are LNHDA and SQIVND (reference sequence). Trimming took 10 bases from V and 6 from J, leaving 16 bases between them. The CDR3 covers 13 residues. As DNA, the CDR3 is TGTGCCACGAGGGGGGGCTACATTCAGCCCCAGCATTTT. It codes for CATRGGYIQPQHF.

The V call is TRBV29-1, the J call TRBJ2-5, with a possible D match to TRBD2 (5 bases). CDR3 length: 14 residues. The germline CDR1 and CDR2 sequences are SQVTM and ANQGSEA. V was clipped by 4 bases and J by 4 bases, with 16 bases between them. CDR3 sequence: CSVGPWGEGETQYF. In nucleotides, the CDR3 is TGCAGCGTTGGGCCATGGGGAGAGGGAGAGACCCAGTACTTC.

This chain uses TRBV19 with TRBJ2-1; 10 positions match TRBD2. This CDR3 spans 11 amino acids. Germline lookup yields CDR1 LNHDA and CDR2 SQIVND (reference sequence). V trimming: 4 bases; J trimming: 14 bases; junction bases outside the gene matches: 2. The chain's CDR3 is CASSNLAGEFF. The CDR3 bases are TGTGCCAGTAGTAACCTAGCGGGGGAGTTCTTC.

The rearrangement uses TRBV5-1 and TRBJ2-1, with 7 bases fitting TRBD1. The CDR3 has 16 residues. CDR1 is SGHRS, CDR2 YFSETQ, per germline. With V trimmed by 4 bases and J by 2 bases, 9 bases remained unmatched. The CDR3, as DNA: TGCGCCAGCAGCCCTGCGACAGGGTTCACCTACAATGAGCAGTTCTTC. Its protein is CASSPATGFTYNEQFF.

This chain links TRBV10-1 with TRBJ2-3; 10 bases line up with TRBD2. CDR3 length: 15 amino acids. The V segment lost 3 bases and the J segment 6 bases; nucleotides outside the gene matches: 6. Germline V gives CDR1 WNHNN, CDR2 SYGVQD (reference sequence). CDR3 loop: CASSESGGATDTQYF. In DNA, the CDR3 is TGCGCCAGCAGTGAAAGCGGGGGGGCTACGGATACGCAGTATTTT.